These 17 T cell receptor beta chains were sequenced from one sample in a study of chemoradiotherapy in HPV16-positive cancers. Assay: immunoSEQ multiplex PCR; the TCRdb copy retains only in-frame clones and omits some. The repertoire holds around 19,000 clones, with 90% to 95% as singletons. The sequencing used blood, collected from a patient who underwent chemoradiotherapy. The receptor source for this set is a human donor with HPV-associated anogenital cancer.

The table lists this clone with a count of one. CDR3 DNA: TGTGCCAGAAGCTTAGTGGGCCAGAGCTCCTATAATTCACCCCTCCACTTT. This encodes CARSLVGQSSYNSPLHF. This sequence joins TRBV7-5 and TRBJ1-6; the table gives TRBD1 as D, unverified against the DNA. TRBV7-5 is a documented pseudogene. The CDR3 extends over 17 amino acids.

This clone has a single count. The chain couples TRBV21-1 to TRBJ2-7; TRBD2, the table's D call, was not compared with the DNA. TRBV21-1 is a recognized pseudogene. The CDR3 contains 14 residues. This CDR3 reads CAMLAGALSYEQYF. The CDR3 nucleotides are TGTGCCATGTTAGCGGGGGCCCTCTCCTACGAGCAGTACTTC.

The chain carries TRBV30 and TRBJ2-1, with TRBD1 matching 7 bases. With 3 bases clipped from V and 11 bases from J, the junction kept 10 bases outside the gene matches. Germline V gives CDR1 GTSNPN, CDR2 SVGIG (reference sequence). CDR3 size: 13 residues. Here the CDR3 DNA reads TGTGCCTGGAGGGGACAGCCTAACGGCCAGCAGTTCTTC. Translation: CAWRGQPNGQQFF.

This sequence joins TRBV10-3 and TRBJ2-1; D not resolved. Trimming took 6 bases from V and 4 from J, leaving 7 bases between them. CDR3 length: 12 residues. The V gene's germline CDR1 is ENHRY and CDR2 SYGVKD. This CDR3 reads CAISKDYNEQFF. The CDR3 bases are TGTGCCATCAGCAAGGATTACAATGAGCAGTTCTTC.

This chain connects TRBV19 to TRBJ1-3; D not certain. This CDR3 comprises 15 residues. Trimming pared 4 bases from V and 0 bases from J, leaving 10 bases between. The V gene's germline CDR1 is LNHDA and CDR2 SQIVND (reference sequence). CDR3 in DNA: TGTGCCAGTAGTACCTCTCTGAGCTCTGGAAACACCATATATTTT. Translating it yields CASSTSLSSGNTIYF.

This chain connects TRBV5-1 to TRBJ2-7, with D perhaps TRBD2 (6 bases). From germline, CDR1 is SGHRS and CDR2 YFSETQ. V was clipped by 1 base and J by 5 bases, with 7 bases between them. The CDR3 runs 12 residues. This chain's CDR3 is CASSLWGDEQYF. The CDR3 DNA follows: TGCGCCAGCAGCTTGTGGGGGGACGAGCAGTACTTC.

The chain joins TRBV7-9 to TRBJ2-1; no clear D gene. V was pared by 3 bases and J by 8 bases, with 8 bases between. This CDR3 contains 12 residues. Germline CDR1 is SEHNR and CDR2 is FQNEAQ (reference sequence). The CDR3 DNA sequence: TGTGCCAGCAGCTTCGTCTCCCATGAGCAGTTCTTC. It yields the protein CASSFVSHEQFF. Together with reference TRBV7-9 and TRBJ2-1, the CDR3 gives the full variable domain: DTGVSQNPRHKITKRGQNVTFRCDPISEHNRLYWYRQTLGQGPEFLTYFQNEAQLEKSRLLSDRFSAERPKGSFSTLEIQRTEQGDSAMYLCASSFVSHEQFFGPGTRLTVL.

V gene TRBV6-5 combines with J gene TRBJ2-7; no clear D gene. The V gene lost 0 bases and the J gene lost 8 bases, with 14 bases spanning the gap. Germline V gene sequence: CDR1 MNHEY, CDR2 SVGAGI. This CDR3 spans 14 amino acids. CDR3 amino acids: CASSYSDGTKKQYF. For the CDR3, the DNA is TGTGCCAGCAGTTACTCCGACGGTACCAAAAAGCAGTACTTC.

V usage is TRBV25-1 and J usage is TRBJ1-2; no clear D gene. The germline CDR1 and CDR2 sequences are MGHDK and SYGVNS. With 1 base removed from V and 2 bases from J, the gap between germline ends came to 11 bases. The CDR3 loop spans 15 amino acids. The CDR3 region is CASSESHSVNYGYTF. CDR3 sequence (DNA): TGTGCCAGCAGTGAATCTCACAGCGTAAACTATGGCTACACCTTC.

This clone was counted once. This chain uses TRBV19 with TRBJ1-2; D gene ambiguous. The CDR3 runs to 14 residues. CDR1 and CDR2 from the germline V gene are LNHDA and SQIVND (reference sequence). The V end lost 3 bases, the J end lost 3 bases, and 11 bases lay between the germline ends. The CDR3 protein is CASSITVLDYGYTF. The CDR3, as DNA: TGTGCCAGTAGTATCACGGTTTTAGACTATGGCTACACCTTC.

The chain is built from TRBV9 and TRBJ1-2, with a tentative D call TRBD1 (6 bases). Germline V gives CDR1 SGDLS, CDR2 YYNGEE. CDR3 length: 14 amino acids. V was clipped by 3 bases and J by 4 bases, with 13 bases between them. CDR3 sequence reads: CASSEYRTVYGYTF. CDR3 nucleotide sequence: TGTGCCAGCAGCGAATACCGGACAGTCTATGGCTACACCTTC.

This clone was counted between two and nine times. The V and J genes are TRBV6-4 and TRBJ1-1, with D possibly TRBD1 on 5 matching bases. CDR1 MRHNA and CDR2 SNTAGT come from the germline V gene. Trimming removed 0 bases at V and 7 bases at J, with 9 bases between. CDR3 size: 13 residues. CDR3 DNA: TGTGCCAGCAGTGACTCGCAGGGTAGTGAAGCTTTCTTT. The encoded protein is CASSDSQGSEAFF.

This clone is a singleton in its sample. The CDR3 here is CASSPPGLAKDTQYF. CDR3 in DNA: TGTGCCAGCAGTCCTCCGGGACTAGCAAAAGATACGCAGTATTTT. This chain connects TRBV28 to TRBJ2-3; 9 bases line up with TRBD2. The germline CDR1 and CDR2 sequences are MDHEN and SYDVKM. The CDR3 is made up of 15 amino acids. J lost 5 bases, V lost 5 bases, and 8 bases had no gene match.

This clone was found a few times. This CDR3 fails to terminate in the conserved phenylalanine or tryptophan, so it likely reflects a read error. The DNA is omitted, as the CDR3 cannot be located on it reliably, and the CDR3 follows TCRdb's listing. This chain connects TRBV23-1 to TRBJ1-2; the table names TRBD1, a call not compared with the DNA. TRBV23-1 is treated as an ORF (open reading frame) with a function not yet certain. The CDR3 adds up to 9 amino acids, both ends counted. The CDR3 region is CASSHGDRD.

The rearrangement joins TRBV28 to TRBJ1-2; 11 nucleotides match TRBD1. Trimming cost V 4 bases and J 8 bases; bases outside gene matches: 6. Germline values: CDR1 MDHEN, CDR2 SYDVKM. The CDR3 extends over 14 amino acids. CDR3 protein: CASSWTGGLRGYTF. CDR3 DNA sequence: TGTGCCAGCAGTTGGACAGGGGGCTTGAGGGGCTACACCTTC.

The rearrangement uses TRBV19 and TRBJ1-2, with 7 bases aligning to TRBD1. This CDR3 is built from 15 residues. The germline V gene has CDR1 LNHDA and CDR2 SQIVND (reference sequence). The V gene end was trimmed by 7 bases and the J gene end by 8 bases; junction bases not matched to a gene: 16. CDR3 nucleotides: TGTGCCAGTAAAGAAAGCCGGGACAGAGACCTCGGCTACACCTTC. Its translation: CASKESRDRDLGYTF. Together with reference TRBV19 and TRBJ1-2, the CDR3 gives the full variable domain: DGGITQSPKYLFRKEGQNVTLSCEQNLNHDAMYWYRQDPGQGLRLIYYSQIVNDFQKGDIAEGYSVSREKKESFPLTVTSAQKNPTAFYLCASKESRDRDLGYTFGSGTRLTVV.

The table lists this clone with a count of one. V gene TRBV7-9 combines with J gene TRBJ1-5; D perhaps matches TRBD1 (5 bases). The CDR3 length is 14 residues. Germline-derived CDR1 and CDR2 are SEHNR and FQNEAQ (reference sequence). Trimming removed 5 bases from V and 3 bases from J, with 11 bases in between. CDR3 sequence: CASSVGEYNQPQHF. The CDR3 DNA is TGTGCCAGCAGCGTAGGGGAGTACAATCAGCCCCAGCATTTT.